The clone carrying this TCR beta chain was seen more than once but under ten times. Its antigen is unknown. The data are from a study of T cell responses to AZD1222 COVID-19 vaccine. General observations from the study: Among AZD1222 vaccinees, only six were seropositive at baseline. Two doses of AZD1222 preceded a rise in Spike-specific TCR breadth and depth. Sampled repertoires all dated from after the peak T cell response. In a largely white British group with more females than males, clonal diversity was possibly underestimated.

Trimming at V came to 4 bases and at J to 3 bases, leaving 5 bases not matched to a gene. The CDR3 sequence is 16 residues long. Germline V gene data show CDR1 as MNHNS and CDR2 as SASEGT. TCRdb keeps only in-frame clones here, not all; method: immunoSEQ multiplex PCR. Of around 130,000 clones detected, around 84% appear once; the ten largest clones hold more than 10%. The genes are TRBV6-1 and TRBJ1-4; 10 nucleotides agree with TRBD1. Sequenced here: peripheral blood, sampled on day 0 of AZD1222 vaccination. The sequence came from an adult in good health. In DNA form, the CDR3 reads TGTGCCAGCAGTGGGTGGGACAGGGGACCTAATGAAAAACTGTTTTTT. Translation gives CASSGWDRGPNEKLFF.